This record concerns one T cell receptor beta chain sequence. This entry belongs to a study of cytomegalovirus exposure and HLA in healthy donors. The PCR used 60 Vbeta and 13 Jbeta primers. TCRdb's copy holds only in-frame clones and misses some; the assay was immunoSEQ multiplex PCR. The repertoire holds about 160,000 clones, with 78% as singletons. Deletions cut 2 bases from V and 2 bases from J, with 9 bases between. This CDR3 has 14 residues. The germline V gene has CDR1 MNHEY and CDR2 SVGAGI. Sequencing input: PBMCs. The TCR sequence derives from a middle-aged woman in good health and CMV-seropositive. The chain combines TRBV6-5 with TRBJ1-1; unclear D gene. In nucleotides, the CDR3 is TGTGCCAGCAGTTACCGGGCGGGCAACACTGAAGCTTTCTTT. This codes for CASSYRAGNTEAFF.